The 10 T cell receptor beta chains in this list originate from one sample, sequenced in a study of cytomegalovirus exposure and HLA in healthy donors. 60 Vbeta and 13 Jbeta primers were used in PCR. The data were produced by immunoSEQ multiplex PCR, yet TCRdb's version contains in-frame clones alone and is incomplete. The sample holds 130,000 to 150,000 clones, 80% seen once. The source material was PBMCs. The receptors here all came from a man in his forties or fifties in good health and CMV-seronegative.

J is TRBJ2-5 and V is TRBV11-2, with a possible D match to TRBD1 (7 bases). The V end was cut by 4 bases, the J end by 2 bases, with 20 bases between. Germline V gene sequence: CDR1 SGHAT, CDR2 FQNNGV. There are 17 residues in the CDR3. In nucleotides, the CDR3 is TGTGCCAGCAGCTATAGGGGGGATGCAGGGGGACAAGAGACCCAGTACTTC. As protein: CASSYRGDAGGQETQYF.

The chain links TRBV9 to TRBJ2-3; 8 nucleotides match TRBD2. Germline CDR1 and CDR2: SGDLS and YYNGEE. The CDR3 has 16 amino acids. The V segment lost 1 base and the J segment 1 base; nucleotides outside the gene matches: 5. Written as DNA, the CDR3 is TGTGCCAGCAGCGTACGGGGGGGGCTCGGCACAGATACGCAGTATTTT. It encodes CASSVRGGLGTDTQYF.

The chain joins TRBV25-1 to TRBJ1-6, with 8 positions matching TRBD1. The CDR3 consists of 14 residues. The V gene's germline CDR1 is MGHDK and CDR2 SYGVNS. J gave up 2 bases and V 10 bases, and 4 bases lay outside the gene matches. Here the CDR3 reads CAIQGATYNSPLHF. The CDR3 nucleotides are TGTGCCATCCAGGGGGCAACCTATAATTCACCCCTCCACTTT.

The V call is TRBV19, the J call TRBJ2-7; 12 bases are a match to TRBD2. The CDR3 has 15 amino acids. Trimming took 2 bases from V and 3 from J; bases not matched to a gene: 2. From germline, CDR1 is LNHDA and CDR2 SQIVND (reference sequence). CDR3 region: CASSITSGGRYEQYF. The CDR3 DNA is TGTGCCAGTAGTATAACTAGCGGGGGGCGCTACGAGCAGTACTTC.

The rearrangement links TRBV5-1 to TRBJ2-3; 9 bases fit TRBD2. CDR3 length: 14 residues. CDR1 and CDR2 (germline): SGHRS, YFSETQ. The V gene end was trimmed by 3 bases and the J gene end by 5 bases; junction bases not matched to a gene: 4. DNA for the CDR3: TGCGCCAGCAGCTCTAGCGGGGTAAGAGATACGCAGTATTTT. It yields the protein CASSSSGVRDTQYF.

The gene calls are TRBV18 and TRBJ1-2, with unresolved D. Looked up from germline, CDR1 is KGHSH and CDR2 is LQKENI. V lost 5 bases and J 6 bases, leaving 13 bases between the germline ends. The CDR3 is 13 residues long. CDR3 region: CASSEDGGNGYTF. As DNA, the CDR3 is TGTGCCAGCTCAGAGGACGGCGGGAATGGCTACACCTTC. Based on the CDR3 plus reference TRBV18 and TRBJ1-2, the full variable domain is NAGVMQNPRHLVRRRGQEARLRCSPMKGHSHVYWYRQLPEEGLKFMVYLQKENIIDESGMPKERFSAEFPKEGPSILRIQQVVRGDSAAYFCASSEDGGNGYTFGSGTRLTVV.

A few counts support this clone. The rearrangement joins TRBV6-6 to TRBJ1-1; D gene ambiguous. Germline V CDR1 and CDR2: MNHNY, SVGAGI (reference sequence). The ends were cut back, 5 bases at V and 11 bases at J, with 24 bases in the middle. This CDR3 region has 15 residues. The CDR3 sequence is CASSDPGFPVSWAFF. In DNA form, the CDR3 reads TGTGCCAGCAGTGATCCAGGTTTCCCAGTTTCGTGGGCTTTCTTT.

The V gene is TRBV28, the J gene TRBJ1-4, with TRBD1 identical over 7 bases. Germline V gene lookup returns CDR1 MDHEN and CDR2 SYDVKM. Losses at the gene ends were 1 base for V and 6 bases for J; bases not matched to a gene: 8. The CDR3 is 16 amino acids. In nucleotides, the CDR3 is TGTGCCAGCAGTTTATCGGACAGGTTTGGGTATGAAAAACTGTTTTTT. It encodes CASSLSDRFGYEKLFF.

A few counts support this clone. The J gene is TRBJ2-1, the V gene TRBV5-4, with D possibly matching TRBD1 (6 bases). The length of the CDR3 is 15 residues. From germline, CDR1 is SGHNT and CDR2 YYREEE (reference sequence). The V gene lost 0 bases and the J gene lost 2 bases, with 9 bases spanning the gap. The CDR3: CASSLDGGPYNEQFF. The CDR3 DNA follows: TGTGCCAGCAGCTTGGATGGGGGCCCCTACAATGAGCAGTTCTTC.

The chain joins TRBV4-1 to TRBJ1-4; D not certain. Germline CDR1 is MGHRA and CDR2 is YSYEKL. V was clipped by 1 base and J by 8 bases, with 11 bases between them. The CDR3 is made up of 14 amino acids. The CDR3 loop is CASSQGPLREKLFF. CDR3 nucleotide sequence: TGCGCCAGCAGCCAAGGACCACTACGAGAAAAACTGTTTTTT.